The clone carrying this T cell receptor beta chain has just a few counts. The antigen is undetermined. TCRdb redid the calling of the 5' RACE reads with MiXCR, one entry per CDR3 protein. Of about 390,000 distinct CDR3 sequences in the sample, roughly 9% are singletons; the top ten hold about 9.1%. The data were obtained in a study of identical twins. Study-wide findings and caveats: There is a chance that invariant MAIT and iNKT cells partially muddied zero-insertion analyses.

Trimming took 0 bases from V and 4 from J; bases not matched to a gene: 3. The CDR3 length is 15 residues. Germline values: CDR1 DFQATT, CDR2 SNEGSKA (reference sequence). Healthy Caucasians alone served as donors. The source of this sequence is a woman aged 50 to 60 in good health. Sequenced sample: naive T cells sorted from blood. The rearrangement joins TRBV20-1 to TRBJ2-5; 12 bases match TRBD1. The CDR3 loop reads CSARDPGQGAETQYF. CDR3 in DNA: TGCAGTGCTAGAGATCCGGGACAGGGGGCAGAGACCCAGTACTTC.